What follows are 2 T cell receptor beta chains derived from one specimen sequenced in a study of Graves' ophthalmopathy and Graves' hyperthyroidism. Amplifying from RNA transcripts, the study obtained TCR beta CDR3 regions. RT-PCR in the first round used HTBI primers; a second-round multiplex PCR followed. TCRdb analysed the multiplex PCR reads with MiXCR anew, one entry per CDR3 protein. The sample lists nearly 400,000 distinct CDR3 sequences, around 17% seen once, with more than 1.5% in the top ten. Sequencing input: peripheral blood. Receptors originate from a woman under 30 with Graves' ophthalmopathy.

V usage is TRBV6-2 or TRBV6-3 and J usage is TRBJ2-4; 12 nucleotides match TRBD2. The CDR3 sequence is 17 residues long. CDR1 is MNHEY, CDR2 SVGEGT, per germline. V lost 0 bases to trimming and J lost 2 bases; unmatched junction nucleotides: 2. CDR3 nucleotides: TGTGCCAGCAGTTACTCGACTAGCGGGAGTTCCAAAAACATTCAGTACTTC. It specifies CASSYSTSGSSKNIQYF.

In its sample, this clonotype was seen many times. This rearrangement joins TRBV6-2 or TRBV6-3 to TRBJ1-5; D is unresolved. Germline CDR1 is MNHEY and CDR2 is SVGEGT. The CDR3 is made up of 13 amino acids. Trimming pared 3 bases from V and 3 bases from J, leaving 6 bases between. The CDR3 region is CASSYIFNQPQHF. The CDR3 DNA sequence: TGTGCCAGCAGTTATATATTCAATCAGCCCCAGCATTTT.